The 21 T cell receptor beta chains below all came from one sample that was sequenced in a study of vaccination and CD4 T cells after COVID-19. No cognate antigen is known for these TCRs. Indicated treatment: roughly 11-day PBMC culture with coronavirus spike peptide pools or control peptides (ViraFEST assay). Cultured CD4+ T cell DNA underwent sequencing with the Oncomine TCR Beta short-read assay. TCRdb re-called the PCR reads through MiXCR, storing one row per CDR3 protein. The sample includes over 15,000 distinct CDR3 sequences, approximately 52% of them seen just once. Source material: CD4+ T cells from blood, cultured in vitro. These receptor sequences come from a human donor who had recovered from COVID-19.

The J gene is TRBJ1-4, the V gene TRBV20-1; the D gene is possibly TRBD1 (6 bases). The CDR3 loop spans 14 amino acids. V shed 3 bases and J shed 13 bases, with 21 bases lying between them. Germline lookup yields CDR1 DFQATT and CDR2 SNEGSKA (reference sequence). Here the CDR3 reads CSARRGAGHLGLFF. CDR3 coding DNA: TGCAGTGCTAGGCGGGGGGCGGGGCACCTTGGACTGTTTTTT.

This clonotype was observed a handful of times. This chain joins TRBV6-5 and TRBJ2-7, with D possibly matching TRBD2 (5 bases). Trimming cost V 4 bases and J 1 base, with 8 bases left between them. Germline CDR1 is MNHEY and CDR2 is SVGAGI. This CDR3 spans 13 amino acids. The CDR3 region has the DNA TGTGCCAGCAGTTCTTGGGAGTCCTACGAGCAGTACTTC. As protein: CASSSWESYEQYF.

The V gene is TRBV28, the J gene TRBJ1-2; 8 nucleotides line up with TRBD1. CDR1 is MDHEN and CDR2 is SYDVKM in the germline V gene. V shed 5 bases and J 8 bases; nucleotides not matched to a gene: 4. The CDR3 totals 12 residues. DNA for the CDR3: TGTGCCAGCAGTACAGGGGGGGACGGCTACACCTTC. Translated: CASSTGGDGYTF.

This clonotype has a handful of counts. The rearrangement uses TRBV20-1 and TRBJ2-3; 14 positions agree with TRBD2. The ends lost 1 base at V and 1 base at J; junction bases unmatched: 4. The CDR3 has 17 residues. The germline CDR1 and CDR2 sequences are DFQATT and SNEGSKA (reference sequence). The CDR3 region has the DNA TGCAGTGCTAGAGGAGGGACTAGCGGGGGACGCACAGATACGCAGTATTTT. Protein product: CSARGGTSGGRTDTQYF.

The chain couples TRBV11-2 to TRBJ1-2; D gene ambiguous. The V gene lost 1 base and the J gene lost 0 bases, with 9 bases spanning the gap. The CDR3 covers 15 residues. Germline V gene sequence: CDR1 SGHAT, CDR2 FQNNGV. This CDR3 is CASSLVRQSNYGYTF. CDR3 in DNA: TGTGCCAGCAGCTTAGTTAGACAATCTAACTATGGCTACACCTTC.

This clonotype has just a few counts. The V and J genes are TRBV19 and TRBJ2-2; tentatively, D is TRBD1 (6 bases). The CDR3 length is 16 residues. CDR1 is LNHDA and CDR2 is SQIVND in the germline V gene (reference sequence). V lost 7 bases and J lost 0, with 15 bases in between. The CDR3 DNA is TGTGCCAGTACCCAGGGTAGGGGGTCGAACACCGGGGAGCTGTTTTTT. Its protein is CASTQGRGSNTGELFF.

In the case of this clonotype: A read error may account for a junction end that differs from germline. The chain joins TRBV6-2 or TRBV6-3 to TRBJ2-5, with 12 positions matching TRBD2. The CDR3 length is 15 residues. CDR1 and CDR2 from the germline V gene are MNHEY and SVGEGT. CDR3 loop: CASSWTSGDQGTQYF. Written as DNA, the CDR3 is TGTGCCAGCAGTTGGACTAGCGGGGACCAAGGGACCCAGTACTTC.

This chain connects TRBV5-4 to TRBJ1-1, with D maybe TRBD1 (5 bases). The CDR3 is 13 amino acids. Trimming took off 5 bases at V and 1 base at J, with 9 bases between the two ends. In germline, CDR1 is SGHNT, CDR2 YYREEE (reference sequence). The chain's CDR3 is CASRRGGNTEAFF. CDR3 nucleotide sequence: TGTGCCAGCAGGAGGGGAGGGAACACTGAAGCTTTCTTT.

This clonotype was picked up a small number of times. The rearrangement joins TRBV7-9 to TRBJ1-1, with D possibly TRBD1 on 5 matching bases. V was cut by 5 bases and J by 2 bases, with 12 bases left in between. Germline CDR1 is SEHNR and CDR2 is FQNEAQ (reference sequence). The CDR3 is made up of 14 amino acids. CDR3 nucleotides: TGTGCCAGCAGCCAATGGCAGGGTAACACTGAAGCTTTCTTT. It yields the protein CASSQWQGNTEAFF.

The CDR3 reads CASSYQVWNTEAFF. DNA for the CDR3: TGTGCCAGCAGTTACCAAGTTTGGAACACTGAAGCTTTCTTT. The chain recombines TRBV6-5 with TRBJ1-1; D gene uncertain. V lost 2 bases to trimming and J lost 1 base, with 8 bases between them. The CDR3 runs to 14 residues. The germline V gene encodes CDR1 MNHEY and CDR2 SVGAGI.

The chain carries TRBV14 and TRBJ1-1; possibly TRBD1 for D (5 bases). The CDR3 totals 17 residues. Germline CDR1 is SGHDN and CDR2 is FVKESK. Trimming took 5 bases from V and 0 from J, leaving 19 bases between them. For the CDR3, the DNA is TGTGCCAGCAGCGAGTCGGGACGTAGGTTCATGAACACTGAAGCTTTCTTT. It encodes CASSESGRRFMNTEAFF.

The V gene is TRBV2, the J gene TRBJ2-2, with D possibly matching TRBD2 (5 bases). The CDR3 extends over 13 amino acids. The germline V gene encodes CDR1 SNHLY and CDR2 FYNNEI. Trimming cost V 6 bases and J 5 bases, with 10 bases left between them. The chain's CDR3 is CASRKRETGELFF. The CDR3 DNA sequence: TGTGCCAGCAGGAAGAGGGAAACCGGGGAGCTGTTTTTT.

By share, this clonotype counts as large. This rearrangement joins TRBV7-2 to TRBJ2-1, with 7 positions matching TRBD2. Germline V CDR1 and CDR2: SGHTA, FQGNSA. V was pared by 2 bases and J by 8 bases, with 6 bases of the junction left unmatched. The CDR3 runs to 14 residues. The CDR3 loop reads CASSLRRGLDEQFF. The CDR3 DNA sequence: TGTGCCAGCAGCTTAAGGCGGGGGTTGGATGAGCAGTTCTTC.

This rearrangement joins TRBV7-9 to TRBJ1-5, with 9 bases lining up with TRBD1. Germline trimming cut 5 bases from V and 6 bases from J; bases unmatched to any gene: 8. Germline V gene sequence: CDR1 SEHNR, CDR2 FQNEAQ (reference sequence). This CDR3 region has 15 residues. In DNA form, the CDR3 reads TGTGCCAGCAGCCCCCGAGGACAGGGGAGTCAGCCCCAGCATTTT. Its translation is CASSPRGQGSQPQHF.

The V gene is TRBV5-1, the J gene TRBJ2-3, with D maybe TRBD1 (5 bases). Trimming pared 0 bases from V and 4 bases from J, leaving 12 bases between. In germline, CDR1 is SGHRS, CDR2 YFSETQ. The CDR3 runs 15 residues. The CDR3 sequence is CASSLEGQQADTQYF. The CDR3 DNA reads as TGCGCCAGCAGCTTGGAAGGACAACAGGCAGATACGCAGTATTTT.

The rearrangement joins TRBV7-3 to TRBJ2-7, with 10 bases aligning to TRBD1. This CDR3 spans 13 amino acids. V gave up 5 bases and J gave up 6 bases; unmatched junction bases: 4. Germline V CDR1 and CDR2: SGHTA, FQGTGA. The CDR3 is CASSADRGLEQYF. CDR3 coding DNA: TGTGCCAGCAGCGCCGACAGGGGGCTCGAGCAGTACTTC.

The table lists this clonotype with a count of one. The rearrangement joins TRBV28 to TRBJ1-1; D unresolved. The germline gives CDR1 MDHEN, CDR2 SYDVKM. The V end lost 6 bases, the J end lost 1 base, and 9 bases lay between the germline ends. The length of the CDR3 is 13 residues. CDR3 in DNA: TGTGCCAGCAGCCGAGACGGGAACACTGAAGCTTTCTTT. Translated, it gives CASSRDGNTEAFF.

This clonotype was seen a handful of times. The chain recombines TRBV12-3 or TRBV12-4 with TRBJ1-5; D gene unclear. The CDR3 consists of 12 residues. V was shortened by 3 bases and J by 2 bases, with 2 bases between the two germline ends. CDR3 sequence (DNA): TGTGCCAGCAGTTTCGGCAATCAGCCCCAGCATTTT. This translates into CASSFGNQPQHF.

Only one count was recorded for this clonotype. The chain is built from TRBV11-3 and TRBJ2-1; TRBD2 agrees at 9 bases. This CDR3 has 19 residues. Germline CDR1 reads SGHNT; CDR2 reads YENEEA. V lost 2 bases and J lost 6; bases outside the gene matches: 17. CDR3 DNA: TGTGCCAGCAGCTTACCACAGTGGGCGGGGGGGCCATTCGGCAATGAGCAGTTCTTC. The encoded protein is CASSLPQWAGGPFGNEQFF.

The gene calls are TRBV7-2 and TRBJ2-7, with 11 bases aligning to TRBD2. The CDR3 sequence is 15 residues long. V shed 4 bases and J 0 bases; nucleotides not matched to a gene: 2. Germline V gives CDR1 SGHTA, CDR2 FQGNSA. The CDR3 protein is CASSSTSGSSYEQYF. In DNA form, the CDR3 reads TGTGCCAGCAGCTCCACTAGCGGGAGCTCCTACGAGCAGTACTTC.

This chain joins TRBV3-1 and TRBJ1-1; D possibly corresponds to TRBD1 (6 bases). The CDR3 extends over 14 amino acids. The V gene lost 3 bases and the J gene lost 4 bases, with 12 bases spanning the gap. The germline CDR1 and CDR2 sequences are LGHDT and YNNKEL (reference sequence). DNA of the CDR3: TGTGCCAGCAGCCAGGCGATCAGGGGCACTGAAGCTTTCTTT. Its protein is CASSQAIRGTEAFF.